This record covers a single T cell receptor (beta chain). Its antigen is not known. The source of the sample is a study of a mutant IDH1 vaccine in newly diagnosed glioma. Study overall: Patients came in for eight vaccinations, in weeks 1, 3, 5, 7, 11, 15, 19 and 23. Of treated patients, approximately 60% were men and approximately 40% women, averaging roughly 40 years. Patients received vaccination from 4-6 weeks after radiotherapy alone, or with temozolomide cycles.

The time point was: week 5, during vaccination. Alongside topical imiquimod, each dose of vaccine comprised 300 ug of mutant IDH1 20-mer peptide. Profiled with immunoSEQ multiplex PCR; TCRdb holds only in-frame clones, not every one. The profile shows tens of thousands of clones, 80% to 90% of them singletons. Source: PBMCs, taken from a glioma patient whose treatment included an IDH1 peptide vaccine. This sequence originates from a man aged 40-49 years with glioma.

The CDR3 bases are TGTGCCAGCAGCGCCGACGGCAGGTTCGCGGCGGATACGCAGTATTTT. Translation gives CASSADGRFAADTQYF. V usage is TRBV5-4 and J usage is TRBJ2-3; D is uncertain. The germline V gene encodes CDR1 SGHNT and CDR2 YYREEE (reference sequence). The V end was cut by 4 bases, the J end by 6 bases, with 21 bases between. The CDR3 extends over 16 amino acids.